This T cell receptor beta chain was profiled in a study of T cell responses to AZD1222 COVID-19 vaccine. General study points: Elevations in Spike-specific TCR breadth and depth followed administration of two AZD1222 doses. Baseline seropositivity characterized only a handful of AZD1222 recipients.

Sequencing used immunoSEQ multiplex PCR; TCRdb keeps in-frame clones, though not all of them. This sample has 99,000 or so clones, with 82% found just once. In regard to this clone: What it binds is unknown.

From germline, CDR1 is LGHNA and CDR2 YSLEER. The CDR3 has 14 residues. Trimming stripped 5 bases from V and 1 base from J, with 9 bases between. V and J are TRBV4-3 and TRBJ2-1; D remains unclear. The TCR comes from an adult in good health. The sample was peripheral blood, taken on day 0 of AZD1222 vaccination. The DNA for the CDR3 is TGCGCCAGCAGCGGGTACCTATCCTACAATGAGCAGTTCTTC. This gives the protein CASSGYLSYNEQFF.